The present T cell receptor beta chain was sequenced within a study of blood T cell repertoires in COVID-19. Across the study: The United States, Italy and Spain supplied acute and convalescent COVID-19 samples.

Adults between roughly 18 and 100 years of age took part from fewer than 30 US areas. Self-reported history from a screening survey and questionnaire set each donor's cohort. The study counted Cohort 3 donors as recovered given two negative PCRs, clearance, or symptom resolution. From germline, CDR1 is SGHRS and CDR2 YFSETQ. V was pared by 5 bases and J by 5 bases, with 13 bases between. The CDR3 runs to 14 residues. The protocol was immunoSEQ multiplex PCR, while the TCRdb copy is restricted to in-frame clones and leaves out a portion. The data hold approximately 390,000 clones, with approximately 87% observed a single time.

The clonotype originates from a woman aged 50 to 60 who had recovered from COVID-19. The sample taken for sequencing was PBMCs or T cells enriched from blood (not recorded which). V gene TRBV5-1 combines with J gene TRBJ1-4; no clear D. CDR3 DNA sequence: TGCGCCAGCAGGACTCGGGGTGGGAATGAAAAACTGTTTTTT. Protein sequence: CASRTRGGNEKLFF.